What follows is one T cell receptor beta chain and its context. This entry is derived from a study of blood T cell repertoires in COVID-19. Looking at the study overall: Sources were T cells, B-cell-depleted T cells, or PBMCs; the material itself was cDNA or gDNA.

V was shortened by 5 bases and J by 5 bases, with 23 bases between the two germline ends. The CDR3 totals 17 residues. Germline V lookup: CDR1 SNHLY, CDR2 FYNNEI. Some clones are missing from TCRdb's copy, which holds only in-frame ones; the method was immunoSEQ multiplex PCR. In the table there are 200,000 to 250,000 clones, 65% to 85% of which are singletons. Source material: peripheral blood. This receptor was obtained from a woman in her thirties with COVID-19, enrolled during active disease. V is TRBV2 and J is TRBJ2-3, with D possibly matching TRBD1 (6 bases). DNA of the CDR3: TGTGCCAGCAGTCTCGAAACAGGGATTACTCATTTAGATACGCAGTATTTT. This gives the protein CASSLETGITHLDTQYF.